Below, 4 T cell receptor beta chains from the same sample are listed, as sequenced in a study of OX40 agonist ivuxolimab in advanced cancers. Repertoires were generated with immunoSEQ multiplex PCR, while TCRdb's copy carries only in-frame clones and drops some. The data hold 48,000 or so clones, with about 90% observed a single time. The specimen was CD4+ or CD8+ T cells sorted from blood, collected in a trial of the OX40 agonist ivuxolimab. Source of these receptors: an adult with an advanced solid tumor such as melanoma, head and neck, liver or kidney cancer.

J is TRBJ1-5 and V is TRBV7-9; D gene unclear. The CDR3 totals 14 residues. The germline V and J ends were trimmed by 0 bases and 1 base, with 4 bases remaining between them. Germline V gene sequence: CDR1 SEHNR, CDR2 FQNEAQ (reference sequence). In DNA form, the CDR3 reads TGTGCCAGCAGCTTAGCGCAAAGCAATCAGCCCCAGCATTTT. Translation: CASSLAQSNQPQHF.

CDR3 residues: CASTPIRENTGELFF. The CDR3 DNA reads as TGTGCCAGTACCCCAATCCGGGAGAACACCGGGGAGCTGTTTTTT. This chain joins TRBV19 and TRBJ2-2; perhaps TRBD2 as D (5 bases). The length of the CDR3 is 15 residues. V gave up 7 bases and J gave up 1 base, with 13 bases separating them. CDR1 is LNHDA and CDR2 is SQIVND in the germline V gene (reference sequence).

This clone came up a few times. This chain links TRBV30 with TRBJ2-6; a weak D match, TRBD2 (5 bases). Per the germline V gene, CDR1 is GTSNPN and CDR2 is SVGIG (reference sequence). V lost 3 bases and J 0 bases, leaving 9 bases between the germline ends. CDR3 length: 15 residues. CDR3 DNA: TGTGCCTGGAGGAGACTAATCTCTGGGGCCAACGTCCTGACTTTC. Its translation is CAWRRLISGANVLTF.

This clone was found a few times. The V and J genes are TRBV27 and TRBJ1-1; 7 bases fit TRBD1. CDR1 MNHEY and CDR2 SMNVEV come from the germline V gene (reference sequence). CDR3 size: 13 residues. With V trimmed by 5 bases and J by 5 bases, 5 bases remained unmatched. The CDR3 spells CASSVTGRTEAFF. The CDR3 nucleotides read TGTGCCAGCAGTGTGACAGGGAGAACTGAAGCTTTCTTT.